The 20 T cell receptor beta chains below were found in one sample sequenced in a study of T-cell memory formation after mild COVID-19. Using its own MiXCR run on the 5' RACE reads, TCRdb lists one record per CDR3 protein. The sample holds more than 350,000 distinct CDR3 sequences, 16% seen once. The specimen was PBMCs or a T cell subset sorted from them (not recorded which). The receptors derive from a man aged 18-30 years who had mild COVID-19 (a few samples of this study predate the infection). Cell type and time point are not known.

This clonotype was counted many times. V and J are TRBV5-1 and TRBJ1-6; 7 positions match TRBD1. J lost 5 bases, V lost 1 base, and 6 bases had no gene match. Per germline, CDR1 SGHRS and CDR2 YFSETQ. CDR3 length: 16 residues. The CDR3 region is CASSLTGVEDNSPLHF. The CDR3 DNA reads TGCGCCAGCAGCTTGACAGGGGTAGAAGATAATTCACCCCTCCACTTT. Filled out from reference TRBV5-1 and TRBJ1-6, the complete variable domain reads KAGVTQTPRYLIKTRGQQVTLSCSPISGHRSVSWYQQTPGQGLQFLFEYFSETQRNKGNFPGRFSGRQFSNSRSEMNVSTLELGDSALYLCASSLTGVEDNSPLHFGNGTRLTVT.

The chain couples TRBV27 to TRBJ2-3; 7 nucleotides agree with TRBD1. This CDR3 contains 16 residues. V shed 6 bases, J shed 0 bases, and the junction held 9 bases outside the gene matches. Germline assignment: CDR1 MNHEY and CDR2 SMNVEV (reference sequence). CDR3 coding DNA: TGTGCCAGCAGCCTAGGGACAGCGACTAGCACAGATACGCAGTATTTT. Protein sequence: CASSLGTATSTDTQYF.

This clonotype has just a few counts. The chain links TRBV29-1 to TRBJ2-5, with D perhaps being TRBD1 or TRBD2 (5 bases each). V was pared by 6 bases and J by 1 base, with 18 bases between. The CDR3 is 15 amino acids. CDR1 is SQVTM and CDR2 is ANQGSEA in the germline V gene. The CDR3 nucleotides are TGCAGCGTGGGGACCCTTGGGCTGGGCCAAGAGACCCAGTACTTC. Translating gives CSVGTLGLGQETQYF.

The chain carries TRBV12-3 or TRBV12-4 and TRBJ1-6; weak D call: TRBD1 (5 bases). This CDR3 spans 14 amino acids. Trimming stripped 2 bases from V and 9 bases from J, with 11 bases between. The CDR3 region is CASSLTGGGSPLHF. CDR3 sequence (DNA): TGTGCCAGCAGTTTAACGGGGGGGGGTTCACCCCTCCACTTT.

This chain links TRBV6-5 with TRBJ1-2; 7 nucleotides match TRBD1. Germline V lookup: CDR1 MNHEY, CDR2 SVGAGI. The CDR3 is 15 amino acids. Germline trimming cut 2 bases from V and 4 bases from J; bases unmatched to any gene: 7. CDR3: CASSYRRQGVYGYTF. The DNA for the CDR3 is TGTGCCAGCAGTTACCGGCGACAGGGCGTCTATGGCTACACCTTC.

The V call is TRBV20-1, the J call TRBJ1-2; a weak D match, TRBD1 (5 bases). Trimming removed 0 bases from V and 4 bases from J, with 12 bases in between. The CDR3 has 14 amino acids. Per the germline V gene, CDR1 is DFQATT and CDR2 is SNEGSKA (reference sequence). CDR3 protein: CSARDRDLAYGYTF. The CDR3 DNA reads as TGCAGTGCTAGAGACCGGGACTTAGCCTATGGCTACACCTTC.

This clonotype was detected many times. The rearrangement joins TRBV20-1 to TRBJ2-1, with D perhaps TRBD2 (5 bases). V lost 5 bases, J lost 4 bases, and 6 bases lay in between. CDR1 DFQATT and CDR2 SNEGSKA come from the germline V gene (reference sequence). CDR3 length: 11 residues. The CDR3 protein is CSAEGYNEQFF. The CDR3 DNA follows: TGCAGTGCTGAGGGATACAATGAGCAGTTCTTC.

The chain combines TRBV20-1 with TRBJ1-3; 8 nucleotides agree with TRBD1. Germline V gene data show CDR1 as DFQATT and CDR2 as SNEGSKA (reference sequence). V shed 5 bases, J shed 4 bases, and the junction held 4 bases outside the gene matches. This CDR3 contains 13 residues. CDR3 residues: CSARTGFGNTIYF. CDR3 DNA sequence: TGCAGTGCTCGGACAGGGTTCGGAAACACCATATATTTT.

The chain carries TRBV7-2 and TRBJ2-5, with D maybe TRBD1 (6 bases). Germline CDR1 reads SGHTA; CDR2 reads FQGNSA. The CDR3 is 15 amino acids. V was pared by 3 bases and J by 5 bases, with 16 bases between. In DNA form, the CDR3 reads TGTGCCAGCAGCTTTCAGGACAGCATGGGGGAGACCCAGTACTTC. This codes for CASSFQDSMGETQYF.

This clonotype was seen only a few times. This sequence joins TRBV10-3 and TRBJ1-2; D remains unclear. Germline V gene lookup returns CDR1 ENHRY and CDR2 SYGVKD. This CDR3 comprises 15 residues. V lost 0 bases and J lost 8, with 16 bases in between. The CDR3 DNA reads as TGTGCCATCAGTGAGTCCGGAGGGAGCGCGGAAGGCTACACCTTC. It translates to CAISESGGSAEGYTF.

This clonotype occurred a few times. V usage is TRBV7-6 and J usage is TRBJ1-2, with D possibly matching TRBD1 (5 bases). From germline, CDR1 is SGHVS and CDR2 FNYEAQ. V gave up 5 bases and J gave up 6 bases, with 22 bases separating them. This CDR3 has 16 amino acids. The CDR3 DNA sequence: TGTGCCAGCAGCGGGGGGGAAAAAGGCAGGGCGGATGGCTACACCTTC. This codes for CASSGGEKGRADGYTF.

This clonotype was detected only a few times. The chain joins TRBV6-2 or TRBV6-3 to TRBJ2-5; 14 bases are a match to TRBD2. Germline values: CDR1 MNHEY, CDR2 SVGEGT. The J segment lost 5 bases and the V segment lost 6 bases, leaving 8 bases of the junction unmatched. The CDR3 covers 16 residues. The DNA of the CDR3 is TGTGCCAGCAGCTCAGGACTAGCGGGGGGAGACGAGACCCAGTACTTC. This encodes CASSSGLAGGDETQYF.

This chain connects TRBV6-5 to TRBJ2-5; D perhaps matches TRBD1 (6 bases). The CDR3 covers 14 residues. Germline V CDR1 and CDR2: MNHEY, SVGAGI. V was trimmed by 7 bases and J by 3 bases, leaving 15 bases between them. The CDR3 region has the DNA TGTGCCAGCAAGACGGACAGTACGAAAGAGACCCAGTACTTC. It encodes CASKTDSTKETQYF.

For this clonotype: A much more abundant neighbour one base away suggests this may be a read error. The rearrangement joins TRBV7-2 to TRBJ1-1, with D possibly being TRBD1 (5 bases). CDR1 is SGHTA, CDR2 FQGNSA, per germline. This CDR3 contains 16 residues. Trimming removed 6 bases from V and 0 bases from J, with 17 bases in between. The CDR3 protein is CASRSHGGAMNTEAFF. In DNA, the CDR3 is TGTGCCAGCAGGTCTCACGGCGGGGCCATGAACACTGAAGCTTTCTTT. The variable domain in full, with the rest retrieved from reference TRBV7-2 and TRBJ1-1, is GAGVSQSPSNKVTEKGKDVELRCDPISGHTALYWYRQSLGQGLEFLIYFQGNSAPDKSGLPSDRFSAERTGGSVSTLTIQRTQQEDSAVYLCASRSHGGAMNTEAFFGQGTRLTVV.

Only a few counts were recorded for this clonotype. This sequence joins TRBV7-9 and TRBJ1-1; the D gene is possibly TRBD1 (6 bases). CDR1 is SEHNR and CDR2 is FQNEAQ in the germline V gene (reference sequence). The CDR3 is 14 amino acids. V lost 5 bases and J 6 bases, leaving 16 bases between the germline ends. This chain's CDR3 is CASSQGGRGPEAFF. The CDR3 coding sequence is TGTGCCAGCAGCCAAGGGGGGCGAGGGCCTGAAGCTTTCTTT.

The CDR3 loop reads CASSPNPDSYGYTF. Written as DNA, the CDR3 is TGTGCCAGCAGCCCGAATCCGGATTCATATGGCTACACCTTC. The gene calls are TRBV7-9 and TRBJ1-2; no clear D gene. The V and J ends lost 5 bases and 5 bases respectively, with 15 bases between them. Germline V gene data show CDR1 as SEHNR and CDR2 as FQNEAQ (reference sequence). This CDR3 spans 14 amino acids.

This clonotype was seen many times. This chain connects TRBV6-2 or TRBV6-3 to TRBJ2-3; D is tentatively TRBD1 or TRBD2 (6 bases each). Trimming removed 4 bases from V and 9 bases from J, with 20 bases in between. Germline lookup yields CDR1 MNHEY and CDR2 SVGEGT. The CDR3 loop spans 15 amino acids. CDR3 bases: TGTGCCAGCAGTTTCAGCTCGATCGGGGGCAGGACGCAGTATTTT. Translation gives CASSFSSIGGRTQYF.

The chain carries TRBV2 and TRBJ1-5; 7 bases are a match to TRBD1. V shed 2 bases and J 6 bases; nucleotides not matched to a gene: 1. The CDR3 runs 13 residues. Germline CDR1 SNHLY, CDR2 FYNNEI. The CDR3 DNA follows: TGTGCCAGCAGTGAACACAGGGGTCAGCCCCAGCATTTT. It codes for CASSEHRGQPQHF.

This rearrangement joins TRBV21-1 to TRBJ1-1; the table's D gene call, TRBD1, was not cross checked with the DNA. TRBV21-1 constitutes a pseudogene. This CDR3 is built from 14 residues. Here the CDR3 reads CASSKEGTNTEAFF. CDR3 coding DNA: TGTGCCAGCAGCAAAGAAGGGACGAACACTGAAGCTTTCTTT.

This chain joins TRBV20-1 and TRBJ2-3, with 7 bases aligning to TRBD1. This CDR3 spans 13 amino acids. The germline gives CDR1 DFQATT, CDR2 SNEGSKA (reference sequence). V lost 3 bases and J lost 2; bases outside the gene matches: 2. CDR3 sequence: CSARTGYTDTQYF. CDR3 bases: TGCAGTGCTAGGACAGGGTACACAGATACGCAGTATTTT.